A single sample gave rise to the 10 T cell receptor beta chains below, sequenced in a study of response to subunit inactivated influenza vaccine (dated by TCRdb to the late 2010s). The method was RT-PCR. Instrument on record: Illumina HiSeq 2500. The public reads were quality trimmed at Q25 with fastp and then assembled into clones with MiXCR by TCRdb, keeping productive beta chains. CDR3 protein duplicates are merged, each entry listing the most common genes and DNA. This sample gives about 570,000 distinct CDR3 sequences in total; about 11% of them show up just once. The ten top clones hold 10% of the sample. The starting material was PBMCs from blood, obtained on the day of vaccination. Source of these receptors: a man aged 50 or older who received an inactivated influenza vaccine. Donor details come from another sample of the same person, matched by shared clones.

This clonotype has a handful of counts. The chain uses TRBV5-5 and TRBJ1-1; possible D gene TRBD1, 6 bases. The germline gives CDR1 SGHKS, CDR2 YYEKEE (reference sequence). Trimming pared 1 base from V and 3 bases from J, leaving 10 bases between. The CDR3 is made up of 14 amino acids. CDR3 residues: CASSLRDIYTEAFF. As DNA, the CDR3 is TGTGCCAGCAGCTTGCGGGACATCTACACTGAAGCTTTCTTT.

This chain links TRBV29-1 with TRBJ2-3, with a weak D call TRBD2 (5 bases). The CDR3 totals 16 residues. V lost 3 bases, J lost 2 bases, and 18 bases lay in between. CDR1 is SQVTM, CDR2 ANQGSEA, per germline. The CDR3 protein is CSVDIGDPSYTDTQYF. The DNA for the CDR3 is TGCAGCGTTGATATCGGGGATCCTTCGTACACAGATACGCAGTATTTT.

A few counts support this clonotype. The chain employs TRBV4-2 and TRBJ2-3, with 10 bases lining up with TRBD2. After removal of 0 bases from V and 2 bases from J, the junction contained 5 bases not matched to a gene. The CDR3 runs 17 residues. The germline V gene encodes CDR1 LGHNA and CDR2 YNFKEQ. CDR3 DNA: TGTGCCAGCAGCCAAGATTTCACTAGCGGGGTCACAGATACGCAGTATTTT. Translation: CASSQDFTSGVTDTQYF.

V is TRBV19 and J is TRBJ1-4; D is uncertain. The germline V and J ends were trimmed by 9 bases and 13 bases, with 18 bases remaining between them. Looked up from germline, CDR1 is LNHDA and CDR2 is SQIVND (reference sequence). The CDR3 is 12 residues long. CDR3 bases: TGTGCCAGCTACGGGCCGGGAGCTCGACTGTTTTTT. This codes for CASYGPGARLFF.

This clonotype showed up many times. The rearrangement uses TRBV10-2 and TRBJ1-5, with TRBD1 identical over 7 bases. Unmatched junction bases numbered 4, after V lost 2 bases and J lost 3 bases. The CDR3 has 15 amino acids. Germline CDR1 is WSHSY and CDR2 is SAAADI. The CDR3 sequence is CASSEGDRVNQPQHF. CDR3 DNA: TGCGCCAGCAGTGAGGGGGACAGAGTCAATCAGCCCCAGCATTTT.

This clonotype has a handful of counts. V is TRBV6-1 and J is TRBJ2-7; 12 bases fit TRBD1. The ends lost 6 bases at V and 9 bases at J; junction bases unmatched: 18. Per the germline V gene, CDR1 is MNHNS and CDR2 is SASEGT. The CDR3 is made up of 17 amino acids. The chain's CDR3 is CASSQGTGGLVSSPQYF. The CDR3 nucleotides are TGTGCCAGCAGCCAAGGGACAGGGGGCCTCGTTTCGTCCCCGCAGTACTTC.

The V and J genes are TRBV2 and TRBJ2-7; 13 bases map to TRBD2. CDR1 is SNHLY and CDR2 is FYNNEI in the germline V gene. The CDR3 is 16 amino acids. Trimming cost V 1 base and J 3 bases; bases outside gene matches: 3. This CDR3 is CASSEGTSGRVYEQYF. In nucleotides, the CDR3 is TGTGCCAGCAGTGAAGGGACTAGCGGGAGAGTCTACGAGCAGTACTTC.

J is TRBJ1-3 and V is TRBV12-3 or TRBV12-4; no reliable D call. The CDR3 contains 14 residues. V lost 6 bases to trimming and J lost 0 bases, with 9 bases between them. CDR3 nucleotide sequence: TGTGCCAGCAGCCCCGGGGTCTCTGGAAACACCATATATTTT. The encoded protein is CASSPGVSGNTIYF.

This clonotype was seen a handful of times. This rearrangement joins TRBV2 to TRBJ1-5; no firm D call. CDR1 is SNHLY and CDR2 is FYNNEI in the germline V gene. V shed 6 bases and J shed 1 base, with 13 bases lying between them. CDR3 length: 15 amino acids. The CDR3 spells CASRGEPGSNQPQHF. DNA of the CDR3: TGTGCCAGCAGGGGAGAACCCGGGAGCAATCAGCCCCAGCATTTT.

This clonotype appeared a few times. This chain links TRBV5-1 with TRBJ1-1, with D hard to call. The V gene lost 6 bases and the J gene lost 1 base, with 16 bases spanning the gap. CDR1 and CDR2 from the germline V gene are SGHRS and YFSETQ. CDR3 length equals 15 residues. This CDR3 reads CASNGSPSRNTEAFF. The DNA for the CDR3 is TGCGCCAGCAACGGCAGTCCTTCGAGGAACACTGAAGCTTTCTTT.